The 10 T cell receptor beta chains reported below all come from one sample, sequenced in a study of blood T cell repertoires in COVID-19. The data were produced by immunoSEQ multiplex PCR, yet TCRdb's version contains in-frame clones alone and is incomplete. The sample has a few hundred thousand clones, approximately 91% seen once. Sequenced input: peripheral blood. The receptors shown here come from a human donor in a cohort sampled during active COVID-19.

The V call is TRBV7-8, the J call TRBJ1-6, with D hard to call. Deletions cut 7 bases from V and 0 bases from J, with 7 bases between. CDR1 and CDR2 from the germline V gene are SGHVS and FQNEAQ. The length of the CDR3 is 14 residues. The CDR3 protein is CASTGSSYNSPLHF. CDR3 coding DNA: TGTGCCAGCACCGGGAGCTCCTATAATTCACCCCTCCACTTT.

The chain has TRBV9 and TRBJ1-1, with a possible D match to TRBD1 (5 bases). V was trimmed by 4 bases and J by 7 bases, leaving 17 bases between them. Germline V lookup: CDR1 SGDLS, CDR2 YYNGEE. CDR3 length: 14 residues. DNA of the CDR3: TGTGCCAGCAGCCCTAGCTGGGGGGGTTTTGAAGCTTTCTTT. This codes for CASSPSWGGFEAFF.

The CDR3 loop reads CASSLGGSGSPAETQYF. The CDR3, as DNA: TGTGCCAGCAGCTTGGGCGGAAGCGGATCACCCGCGGAGACCCAGTACTTC. The V gene is TRBV7-9, the J gene TRBJ2-5, with D possibly TRBD2 on 5 matching bases. With 3 bases removed from V and 5 bases from J, the gap between germline ends came to 22 bases. The germline V gene has CDR1 SEHNR and CDR2 FQNEAQ (reference sequence). This CDR3 region has 17 residues.

The genes are TRBV28 and TRBJ1-1; TRBD1 matches at 10 bases. This CDR3 has 14 amino acids. V dropped 6 bases and J dropped 12; count of bases not matched to a gene: 13. Germline values: CDR1 MDHEN, CDR2 SYDVKM. The CDR3 here is CASRLTGQGLLPFF. The CDR3 coding sequence is TGTGCCAGCAGACTTACGGGACAGGGGTTATTGCCTTTCTTT. Variable domain in full (rest from reference TRBV28 and TRBJ1-1): DVKVTQSSRYLVKRTGEKVFLECVQDMDHENMFWYRQDPGLGLRLIYFSYDVKMKEKGDIPEGYSVSREKKERFSLILESASTNQTSMYLCASRLTGQGLLPFFGQGTRLTVV.

This sequence joins TRBV7-9 and TRBJ2-7; perhaps TRBD2 as D (7 bases). The length of the CDR3 is 16 residues. The V end lost 5 bases, the J end lost 7 bases, and 24 bases lay between the germline ends. Germline V gives CDR1 SEHNR, CDR2 FQNEAQ (reference sequence). The CDR3 DNA follows: TGTGCCAGCAGCCCCTATGGGGGGGCTGGTACTGGGGAGCAGTACTTC. Translated, it gives CASSPYGGAGTGEQYF.

This CDR3 reads CACDRGGANVLTF. CDR3 coding DNA: TGTGCCTGTGACAGGGGTGGGGCCAACGTCCTGACTTTC. The chain combines TRBV12-3 or TRBV12-4 with TRBJ2-6; 8 nucleotides agree with TRBD1. This CDR3 has 13 residues. J lost 3 bases, V lost 11 bases, and 3 bases had no gene match.

This chain links TRBV9 with TRBJ2-7; TRBD1 aligns across 10 bases. This CDR3 spans 14 amino acids. The trim removed 2 bases at V and 6 bases at J, leaving 5 bases unmatched. CDR1 and CDR2 (germline): SGDLS, YYNGEE. For the CDR3, the DNA is TGTGCCAGCAGCGTGAGACAGGGGGCAACCGAGCAGTACTTC. Translated: CASSVRQGATEQYF.

The chain carries TRBV29-1 and TRBJ1-1; 8 positions agree with TRBD1. V dropped 4 bases and J dropped 6; count of bases not matched to a gene: 13. The CDR3 is 15 residues long. CDR1 SQVTM and CDR2 ANQGSEA come from the germline V gene. CDR3 sequence: CSVGGAGGYEPEAFF. CDR3 in DNA: TGCAGCGTTGGAGGGGCAGGGGGCTATGAGCCTGAAGCTTTCTTT. Supplemented by reference TRBV29-1 and TRBJ1-1, the full variable domain reads SAVISQKPSRDICQRGTSLTIQCQVDSQVTMMFWYRQQPGQSLTLIATANQGSEATYESGFVIDKFPISRPNLTFSTLTVSNMSPEDSSIYLCSVGGAGGYEPEAFFGQGTRLTVV.

The sample holds a few counts of this clone. V and J are TRBV6-2 or TRBV6-3 and TRBJ1-1, with D unresolved. CDR1 is MNHEY, CDR2 SVGEGT, per germline. The CDR3 covers 14 residues. Trimming stripped 2 bases from V and 3 bases from J, with 10 bases between. The CDR3 DNA reads TGTGCCAGCAGTTACAAGGGAGTGTACACTGAAGCTTTCTTT. It specifies CASSYKGVYTEAFF.

This chain connects TRBV4-1 to TRBJ1-1; unclear D gene. Trimming took 1 base from V and 1 from J, leaving 4 bases between them. From germline, CDR1 is MGHRA and CDR2 YSYEKL. This CDR3 has 13 residues. This CDR3 is CASSQAGNTEAFF. The CDR3 nucleotides are TGCGCCAGCAGCCAAGCGGGGAACACTGAAGCTTTCTTT.